The rows below give T cell receptor beta chains drawn from one sample of a study of blood T cell repertoires in COVID-19. Measured with immunoSEQ multiplex PCR; TCRdb has only the in-frame clones, and not every one. Of 250,000 to 350,000 clones listed, 65% to 85% are singletons. Sequencing used peripheral blood. Source of these receptors: a human donor with COVID-19, enrolled during active disease. The donor label of this sample is uncertain. Each CDR3 is given with its conserved first and last residue. The D gene is left open where the match is weak. The listing skips clone size in some rows; elsewhere it reads once, few, many or a size class.

cdr3_length | j_call | clone_size | d_call | v_call | cdr3_aa | cdr3_nt
14 | TRBJ1-2 | - | TRBD1 | TRBV15 | CATSRGDRGLGYTF | TGTGCCACCAGCAGAGGCGACAGGGGCCTTGGCTACACCTTC
13 | TRBJ2-7 | - | - | TRBV6-1 | CASSERRFYEQYF | TGTGCCAGCAGTGAAAGGCGGTTCTACGAGCAGTACTTC
14 | TRBJ2-7 | - | - | TRBV28 | CASSRAGSSYEQYF | TGTGCCAGCAGCCGAGCGGGCAGCTCCTACGAGCAGTACTTC
15 | TRBJ2-2 | - | TRBD1 | TRBV7-3 | CASSLSGTDTGELFF | TGTGCCAGCAGTCTCTCGGGGACAGACACCGGGGAGCTGTTTTTT
17 | TRBJ2-5 | - | - | TRBV15 | CATSRAHGVGLTETQYF | TGTGCCACCAGCAGAGCACATGGTGTCGGGTTAACCGAGACCCAGTACTTC
14 | TRBJ2-7 | - | - | TRBV19 | CASSPLGSGSEQYF | TGTGCCAGTAGCCCACTTGGCTCAGGCTCCGAGCAGTACTTC
14 | TRBJ2-1 | - | TRBD2 | TRBV3-1/TRBV3-2 | CASDLGIAGAEQFF | TGTGCCAGCGACCTTGGGATAGCGGGAGCTGAGCAGTTCTTC
16 | TRBJ2-5 | - | TRBD1 | TRBV25-1 | CASSDPPTGWQETQYF | TGTGCCAGCAGCGACCCTCCGACAGGGTGGCAAGAGACCCAGTACTTC
14 | TRBJ1-1 | - | - | TRBV18 | CASSPFRLNTEAFF | TGTGCCAGCTCACCGTTCCGGTTGAACACTGAAGCTTTCTTT
13 | TRBJ2-1 | - | - | TRBV5-6 | CASSIRVDNEQFF | TGTGCCAGCAGCATCCGAGTCGACAATGAGCAGTTCTTC
14 | TRBJ1-2 | - | TRBD1 | TRBV19 | CASSMDRADYGYTF | TGTGCCAGTAGTATGGACAGGGCTGACTATGGCTACACCTTC
18 | TRBJ2-5 | - | TRBD2 | TRBV7-2 | CASSLKAGGIGSQETQYF | TGTGCCAGCAGCTTAAAGGCGGGGGGAATAGGGTCACAAGAGACCCAGTACTTC
17 | TRBJ2-1 | - | TRBD2 | TRBV7-2 | CASSLAVGLAGNNEQFF | TGTGCCAGCAGCTTAGCGGTCGGGCTAGCGGGAAACAATGAGCAGTTCTTC
17 | TRBJ2-1 | - | - | TRBV4-1 | CASSQEQGSGLKEEQFF | TGCGCCAGCAGCCAAGAGCAAGGTAGCGGTTTGAAGGAGGAGCAGTTCTTC
16 | TRBJ2-1 | - | TRBD2 | TRBV28 | CASSLIGTSGYNEQFF | TGTGCCAGCAGTTTAATAGGGACTAGCGGGTACAATGAGCAGTTCTTC
15 | TRBJ2-3 | once | - | TRBV5-1 | CASSARQVSTDTQYF | TGCGCCAGCAGCGCAAGACAGGTTAGCACAGATACGCAGTATTTT
16 | TRBJ2-1 | few | - | TRBV28 | CASSIWTNPAYNEQFF | TGTGCCAGCAGTATCTGGACTAATCCTGCCTACAATGAGCAGTTCTTC
14 | TRBJ1-1 | many | - | TRBV7-9 | CASSFPPGNTEAFF | TGTGCCAGCAGCTTCCCGCCGGGGAACACTGAAGCTTTCTTT
14 | TRBJ1-3 | - | - | TRBV6-5 | CASRDSLTGNTIYF | TGTGCCAGCAGGGACAGTTTGACTGGAAACACCATATATTTT
15 | TRBJ2-3 | - | - | TRBV11-1 | CASSLAGVTTDTQYF | TGTGCCAGCAGCTTGGCAGGGGTCACCACAGATACGCAGTATTTT
17 | TRBJ2-3 | - | TRBD2 | TRBV3-1/TRBV3-2 | CASSQVELAGVQDTQYF | TGTGCCAGCAGCCAAGTGGAACTAGCGGGAGTACAAGATACGCAGTATTTT
13 | TRBJ2-1 | - | - | TRBV30 | CAWSGSSYNEQFF | TGTGCCTGGAGCGGGAGCTCCTACAATGAGCAGTTCTTC
10 | TRBJ1-1 | - | - | TRBV29-1 | CSVGTHEAFF | TGCAGCGTTGGGACACACGAAGCTTTCTTT
17 | TRBJ2-7 | - | TRBD2 | TRBV4-1 | CASSQQLAGDLPDEQYF | TGCGCCAGCAGCCAACAACTAGCGGGAGATTTGCCCGACGAGCAGTACTTC
16 | TRBJ2-7 | - | TRBD1 | TRBV19 | CASSISPGTGGHEQYF | TGTGCCAGTAGTATTTCCCCCGGGACAGGGGGCCACGAGCAGTACTTC
13 | TRBJ2-7 | - | - | TRBV10-1 | CASSENRVGEQYF | TGCGCCAGCAGTGAGAACAGGGTGGGCGAGCAGTACTTC
13 | TRBJ2-4 | - | - | TRBV7-3 | CASSLDQGNIQYF | TGTGCCAGCAGCTTAGATCAGGGAAACATTCAGTACTTC
14 | TRBJ2-5 | once | - | TRBV7-2 | CASSQVARVETQYF | TGTGCCAGCAGCCAAGTCGCCAGGGTTGAGACCCAGTACTTC